This T cell receptor beta chain comes out of a study of blood T cell repertoires in COVID-19. The V gene's germline CDR1 is SGHKS and CDR2 YYEKEE (reference sequence). Deletions cut 0 bases from V and 4 bases from J, with 10 bases between. This CDR3 comprises 14 residues. Sequencing was performed with immunoSEQ multiplex PCR; in TCRdb, only in-frame clones are kept and a portion is missing. This table holds 250,000 to 300,000 clones, nearly 90% found once. The chain uses TRBV5-5 and TRBJ1-1; possibly TRBD1 for D (5 bases). The sequence was obtained from a woman between 50 and 59 years old who had been exposed to COVID-19. The sequenced sample consisted of PBMCs or T cells enriched from blood (not recorded which). CDR3 residues: CASSLGVGGTEAFF. Here the CDR3 DNA reads TGTGCCAGCAGCTTGGGGGTCGGGGGCACTGAAGCTTTCTTT.